Listed here are 27 T cell receptor beta chains from one sample, sequenced in a study of blood T cell repertoires in COVID-19. Assay used: immunoSEQ multiplex PCR; TCRdb lists only in-frame clones, some missing. The sample lists tens of thousands of clones, about 86% occurring once. The sequenced sample was peripheral blood. These TCRs come from an elderly man with COVID-19, enrolled during active disease.

This rearrangement joins TRBV11-2 to TRBJ1-2; D is uncertain. The CDR3 covers 15 residues. Trimming cost V 0 bases and J 4 bases, with 12 bases left between them. Germline V CDR1 and CDR2: SGHAT, FQNNGV. The CDR3 region is CASSLDRESFYGYTF. The CDR3 DNA sequence: TGTGCCAGCAGCTTAGATCGTGAGTCCTTCTATGGCTACACCTTC. Drawing the rest from reference TRBV11-2 and TRBJ1-2, the complete variable domain is EAGVAQSPRYKIIEKRQSVAFWCNPISGHATLYWYQQILGQGPKLLIQFQNNGVVDDSQLPKDRFSAERLKGVDSTLKIQPAKLEDSAVYLCASSLDRESFYGYTFGSGTRLTVV.

The chain carries TRBV5-5 and TRBJ2-1; D is ambiguous. V was pared by 1 base and J by 8 bases, with 22 bases between. The CDR3 totals 17 residues. CDR1 and CDR2 (germline): SGHKS, YYEKEE (reference sequence). CDR3 DNA: TGTGCCAGCAGCTTGATGGCTTTGTCTAGTACTGAGGATGAGCAGTTCTTC. Its protein product is CASSLMALSSTEDEQFF.

The CDR3, as DNA: TGTGCCAGCAGTTACGAGGACAGGAACTATGGCTACACCTTC. Its translation: CASSYEDRNYGYTF. The chain joins TRBV6-2 or TRBV6-3 to TRBJ1-2; 7 nucleotides agree with TRBD1. This CDR3 contains 14 residues. The germline gives CDR1 MNHEY, CDR2 SVGEGT. V lost 2 bases to trimming and J lost 2 bases; unmatched junction nucleotides: 2.

CDR3 loop: CASSKTGPWTEAFF. CDR3 in DNA: TGTGCCAGCAGCAAGACAGGTCCTTGGACTGAAGCTTTCTTT. The chain is built from TRBV21-1 and TRBJ1-1; the DNA was not used to check the table's D call, TRBD1. TRBV21-1 represents a pseudogene. There are 14 residues in the CDR3.

The V gene is TRBV5-1, the J gene TRBJ2-3, with TRBD2 matching over 7 bases. The trim removed 0 bases at V and 4 bases at J, leaving 2 bases unmatched. The CDR3 is 14 amino acids. Germline CDR1 is SGHRS and CDR2 is YFSETQ. The CDR3 protein is CASSLEGGPDTQYF. For the CDR3, the DNA is TGCGCCAGCAGCTTGGAGGGAGGGCCAGATACGCAGTATTTT.

This clone was found once. The chain combines TRBV11-3 with TRBJ2-3, with a tentative D call TRBD2 (5 bases). CDR3 length: 16 residues. Per germline, CDR1 SGHNT and CDR2 YENEEA. Trimming shortened V by 4 bases and J by 0 bases, and 14 bases separated the two germline ends. CDR3 DNA sequence: TGTGCCAGCAGCTCGTCGGCTAGCCTTAGCACAGATACGCAGTATTTT. Residues: CASSSSASLSTDTQYF.

The V call is TRBV7-8, the J call TRBJ1-5; possible D gene TRBD1, 5 bases. Germline CDR1 SGHVS, CDR2 FQNEAQ. Trimming stripped 6 bases from V and 0 bases from J, with 27 bases between. The CDR3 spans 20 residues. The CDR3 DNA reads TGTGCCAGCAGTTTTGCACGGGGGAGATCTAGCATCTATAGCAATCAGCCCCAGCATTTT. As protein: CASSFARGRSSIYSNQPQHF.

J is TRBJ1-1 and V is TRBV7-8; D is unclear. Deletions cut 2 bases from V and 1 base from J, with 14 bases between. Germline lookup yields CDR1 SGHVS and CDR2 FQNEAQ. CDR3 length: 16 amino acids. The chain's CDR3 is CASSLLTQAGNTEAFF. The CDR3 DNA reads as TGTGCCAGCAGCTTATTAACTCAGGCCGGGAACACTGAAGCTTTCTTT.

The chain is built from TRBV7-7 and TRBJ2-5; 11 bases fit TRBD2. The CDR3 extends over 15 amino acids. Germline loops: CDR1 SSHAT, CDR2 FNYEAQ (reference sequence). The V segment lost 1 base and the J segment 4 bases; nucleotides outside the gene matches: 2. In DNA, the CDR3 is TGTGCCAGCAGCTTAGGGGGACTAGCGGCAGAGACCCAGTACTTC. This codes for CASSLGGLAAETQYF. Looking up the rest from reference TRBV7-7 and TRBJ2-5 gives the full variable domain: GAGVSQSPRYKVTKRGQDVTLRCDPISSHATLYWYQQALGQGPEFLTYFNYEAQPDKSGLPSDRFSAERPEGSISTLTIQRTEQRDSAMYRCASSLGGLAAETQYFGPGTRLLVL.

This chain connects TRBV5-4 to TRBJ1-1; D is possibly TRBD1 (6 bases). Trimming took 5 bases from V and 1 from J, leaving 12 bases between them. Looked up from germline, CDR1 is SGHNT and CDR2 is YYREEE (reference sequence). The CDR3 spans 14 residues. The DNA for the CDR3 is TGTGCCAGCAGGGTACAGGGCCCGAACACTGAAGCTTTCTTT. Its translation: CASRVQGPNTEAFF. The full variable domain, in which reference TRBV5-4 and TRBJ1-1 provide the parts outside the CDR3, is ETGVTQSPTHLIKTRGQQVTLRCSSQSGHNTVSWYQQALGQGPQFIFQYYREEENGRGNFPPRFSGLQFPNYSSELNVNALELDDSALYLCASRVQGPNTEAFFGQGTRLTVV.

This chain connects TRBV5-8 to TRBJ1-1, with D perhaps matching TRBD1 (5 bases). V lost 2 bases, J lost 7 bases, and 9 bases lay in between. The CDR3 has 12 amino acids. CDR1 SGHTS and CDR2 YDEGEE come from the germline V gene. CDR3 nucleotides: TGTGCCAGCAGCTTCAGGGTGGGTGAAGCTTTCTTT. Amino acids: CASSFRVGEAFF.

The V and J genes are TRBV19 and TRBJ2-1; D gene ambiguous. This CDR3 has 12 amino acids. The germline V gene has CDR1 LNHDA and CDR2 SQIVND (reference sequence). Trimming left V 5 bases short and J 6 bases short, with 8 bases between. Here the CDR3 DNA reads TGTGCCAGTAGTCTCCAGCGCAATGAGCAGTTCTTC. This encodes CASSLQRNEQFF.

This clone has a single count. CDR3 region: CASISSGNTIYF. The CDR3, as DNA: TGTGCCAGCATTAGCTCTGGAAACACCATATATTTT. The chain recombines TRBV28 with TRBJ1-3; unclear D gene. The V gene's germline CDR1 is MDHEN and CDR2 SYDVKM. This CDR3 has 12 residues. V lost 7 bases and J lost 0, with 4 bases in between.

Details on this clone: A read error may produce the germline difference seen at one junction end. This chain links TRBV11-2 with TRBJ2-6; either TRBD1 or TRBD2 may fit D (6 bases each). The CDR3 contains 19 residues. In germline, CDR1 is SGHAT, CDR2 FQNNGV. CDR3 sequence (DNA): TGTGCCAGCAGCCTAGAGGGGGGACTTATAAGCTCTGGGGCCAACGTCCTGACTTTC. This codes for CASSLEGGLISSGANVLTF. Together with reference TRBV11-2 and TRBJ2-6, the CDR3 gives the full variable domain: EAGVAQSPRYKIIEKRQSVAFWCNPISGHATLYWYQQILGQGPKLLIQFQNNGVVDDSQLPKDRFSAERLKGVDSTLKIQPAKLEDSAVYLCASSLEGGLISSGANVLTFGAGSRLTVL.

This CDR3 is CASSAGLSSGANVLTF. The CDR3, as DNA: TGTGCCAGCAGTGCCGGACTGAGCTCTGGGGCCAACGTCCTGACTTTC. The V call is TRBV25-1, the J call TRBJ2-6; D possibly corresponds to TRBD2 (5 bases). CDR3 size: 16 residues. Germline V gene data show CDR1 as MGHDK and CDR2 as SYGVNS. V lost 4 bases and J lost 0, with 10 bases in between.

The chain links TRBV4-3 to TRBJ2-1; D might be TRBD2 (6 bases). The germline V and J ends were trimmed by 0 bases and 6 bases, with 15 bases remaining between them. The CDR3 length is 16 residues. The germline CDR1 and CDR2 sequences are LGHNA and YSLEER. CDR3 nucleotide sequence: TGCGCCAGCAGCCAAGAGGGGGGAGATAGAACCAATGAGCAGTTCTTC. This codes for CASSQEGGDRTNEQFF.

This clone was seen a single time. This chain connects TRBV19 to TRBJ1-1; 7 bases fit TRBD1. Germline values: CDR1 LNHDA, CDR2 SQIVND (reference sequence). The CDR3 totals 14 residues. The ends lost 2 bases at V and 0 bases at J; junction bases unmatched: 0. CDR3 in DNA: TGTGCCAGTAGTATAACAGGGGTGAACACTGAAGCTTTCTTT. Encoded protein: CASSITGVNTEAFF.

The V call is TRBV7-2, the J call TRBJ1-2; D may be TRBD1 (5 bases). V was shortened by 6 bases and J by 5 bases, with 22 bases between the two germline ends. This CDR3 contains 16 residues. Looked up from germline, CDR1 is SGHTA and CDR2 is FQGNSA. Here the CDR3 reads CASRIHLGPDPYGYTF. The DNA for the CDR3 is TGTGCCAGCAGGATCCACCTGGGGCCAGATCCATATGGCTACACCTTC.

This rearrangement joins TRBV7-2 to TRBJ1-1; D remains ambiguous. The CDR3 is 13 amino acids. V was shortened by 1 base and J by 3 bases, with 6 bases between the two germline ends. CDR1 and CDR2 from the germline V gene are SGHTA and FQGNSA. The CDR3 reads CASSLGGDTEAFF. The CDR3 DNA reads TGTGCCAGCAGCTTAGGGGGAGACACTGAAGCTTTCTTT.

V usage is TRBV24-1 and J usage is TRBJ1-5, with 8 bases aligning to TRBD1. This CDR3 is 14 amino acids long. Trimming removed 5 bases from V and 6 bases from J; junction bases left unmatched: 5. Germline values: CDR1 KGHDR, CDR2 SFDVKD. CDR3 sequence reads: CATSVGQDGQPQHF. In DNA, the CDR3 is TGTGCCACCAGTGTGGGACAGGACGGTCAGCCCCAGCATTTT.

The gene calls are TRBV28 and TRBJ1-2; no firm D call. Germline CDR1 is MDHEN and CDR2 is SYDVKM. V was clipped by 3 bases and J by 3 bases, with 8 bases between them. CDR3 length equals 13 residues. CDR3 nucleotide sequence: TGTGCCAGCAGTTTGGAGGGTCACTATGGCTACACCTTC. As protein: CASSLEGHYGYTF.

The CDR3 region is CASSVVDRGRRIKGELFF. The CDR3 coding sequence is TGTGCCAGCAGCGTAGTAGATAGGGGGCGCAGGATTAAAGGGGAGCTGTTTTTT. This sequence joins TRBV9 and TRBJ2-2; 7 nucleotides line up with TRBD1. With V trimmed by 0 bases and J by 8 bases, 16 bases remained unmatched. This CDR3 spans 18 amino acids. The germline V gene encodes CDR1 SGDLS and CDR2 YYNGEE.

This chain joins TRBV30 and TRBJ1-1, with 7 bases that match TRBD1. This CDR3 comprises 17 residues. The ends lost 3 bases at V and 0 bases at J; junction bases unmatched: 13. Germline V gives CDR1 GTSNPN, CDR2 SVGIG (reference sequence). CDR3 coding DNA: TGTGCCTGGAGGGGACGACAGGGACCCCCCATGAACACTGAAGCTTTCTTT. Protein: CAWRGRQGPPMNTEAFF.

The chain links TRBV6-1 to TRBJ1-2; D is perhaps TRBD1 (5 bases). Germline lookup yields CDR1 MNHNS and CDR2 SASEGT. The CDR3 is 15 residues long. The germline V and J ends were trimmed by 0 bases and 5 bases, with 13 bases remaining between them. As DNA, the CDR3 is TGTGCCAGCAGTGAAGCCTTTGTTCAGGGATATGGCTACACCTTC. It encodes CASSEAFVQGYGYTF.

The V and J genes are TRBV5-8 and TRBJ2-7; 9 bases line up with TRBD2. This CDR3 region has 15 residues. The trim removed 3 bases at V and 5 bases at J, leaving 9 bases unmatched. CDR1 is SGHTS and CDR2 is YDEGEE in the germline V gene. This CDR3 is CASSWGLAFKDEQYF. CDR3 DNA sequence: TGTGCCAGCAGCTGGGGACTAGCATTCAAAGACGAGCAGTACTTC.

This clone was found many times. The V and J genes are TRBV12-3 or TRBV12-4 and TRBJ1-2; no clear D gene. V shed 7 bases and J shed 4 bases, with 10 bases lying between them. The CDR3 has 12 amino acids. The CDR3 loop is CASTGQTYGYTF. The CDR3 DNA sequence: TGTGCCAGCACAGGCCAAACCTATGGCTACACCTTC.

V is TRBV7-9 and J is TRBJ1-4; TRBD1 is a possible D gene (6 bases). V was pared by 5 bases and J by 4 bases, with 11 bases between. This CDR3 contains 14 residues. Germline V lookup: CDR1 SEHNR, CDR2 FQNEAQ (reference sequence). The CDR3: CASSPTGYNEKLFF. The CDR3 DNA sequence: TGTGCCAGCAGCCCGACAGGTTATAATGAAAAACTGTTTTTT.